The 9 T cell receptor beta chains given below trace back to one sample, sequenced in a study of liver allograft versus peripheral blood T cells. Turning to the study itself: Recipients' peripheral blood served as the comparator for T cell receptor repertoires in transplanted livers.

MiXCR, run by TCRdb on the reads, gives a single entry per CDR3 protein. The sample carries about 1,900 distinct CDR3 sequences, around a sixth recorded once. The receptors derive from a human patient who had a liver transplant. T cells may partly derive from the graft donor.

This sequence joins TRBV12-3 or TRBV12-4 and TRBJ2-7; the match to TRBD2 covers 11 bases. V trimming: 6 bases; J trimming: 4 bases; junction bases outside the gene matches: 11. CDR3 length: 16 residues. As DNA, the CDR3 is TGTGCCAGCAGCCCGGTTATAGCGGGAGGGCCGTACGAGCAGTACTTC. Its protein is CASSPVIAGGPYEQYF.

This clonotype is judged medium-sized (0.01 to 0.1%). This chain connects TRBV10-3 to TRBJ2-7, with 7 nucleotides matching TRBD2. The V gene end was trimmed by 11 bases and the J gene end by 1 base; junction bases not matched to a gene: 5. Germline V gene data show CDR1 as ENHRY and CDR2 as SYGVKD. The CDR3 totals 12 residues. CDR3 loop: CASGGGSYEQYF. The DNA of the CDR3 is TGTGCCTCGGGGGGAGGTTCCTACGAGCAGTACTTC.

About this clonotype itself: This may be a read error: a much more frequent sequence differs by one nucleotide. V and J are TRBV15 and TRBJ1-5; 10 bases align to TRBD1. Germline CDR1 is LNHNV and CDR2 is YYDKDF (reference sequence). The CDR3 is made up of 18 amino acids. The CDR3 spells CASSRAWTGGQGYQPQHF. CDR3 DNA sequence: TGTGCCTCCAGCAGAGCTTGGACAGGGGGGCAGGGTTATCAGCCCCAGCATTTT.

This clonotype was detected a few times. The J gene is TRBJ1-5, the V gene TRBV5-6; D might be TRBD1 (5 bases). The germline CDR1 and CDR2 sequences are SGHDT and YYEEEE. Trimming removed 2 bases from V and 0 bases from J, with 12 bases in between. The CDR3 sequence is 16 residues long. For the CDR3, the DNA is TGTGCCAGCAGCTTCCAGGGCGGGTATAGCAATCAGCCCCAGCATTTT. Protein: CASSFQGGYSNQPQHF. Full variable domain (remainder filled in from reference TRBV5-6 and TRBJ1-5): DAGVTQSPTHLIKTRGQQVTLRCSPKSGHDTVSWYQQALGQGPQFIFQYYEEEERQRGNFPDRFSGHQFPNYSSELNVNALLLGDSALYLCASSFQGGYSNQPQHFGDGTRLSIL.

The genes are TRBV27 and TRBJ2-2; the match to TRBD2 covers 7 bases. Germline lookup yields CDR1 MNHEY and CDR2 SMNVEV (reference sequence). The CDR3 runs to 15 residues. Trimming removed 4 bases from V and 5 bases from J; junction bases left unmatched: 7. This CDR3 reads CASSWGGLGTGELFF. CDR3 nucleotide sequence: TGTGCCAGCAGTTGGGGGGGGTTAGGGACCGGGGAGCTGTTTTTT.

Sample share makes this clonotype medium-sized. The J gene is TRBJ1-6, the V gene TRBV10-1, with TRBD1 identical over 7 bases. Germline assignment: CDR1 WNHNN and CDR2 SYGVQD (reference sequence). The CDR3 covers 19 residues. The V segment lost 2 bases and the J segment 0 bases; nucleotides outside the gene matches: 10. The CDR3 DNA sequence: TGCGCCAGCAGTGAGAGGGGACAGTTCCTCCTCTCCTATAATTCACCCCTCCACTTT. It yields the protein CASSERGQFLLSYNSPLHF.

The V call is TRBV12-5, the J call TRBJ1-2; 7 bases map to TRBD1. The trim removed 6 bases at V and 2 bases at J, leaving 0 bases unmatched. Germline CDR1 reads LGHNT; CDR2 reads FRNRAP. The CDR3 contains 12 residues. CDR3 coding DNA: TGTGCTAGTGGGACAGGGAACTATGGCTACACCTTC. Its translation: CASGTGNYGYTF.

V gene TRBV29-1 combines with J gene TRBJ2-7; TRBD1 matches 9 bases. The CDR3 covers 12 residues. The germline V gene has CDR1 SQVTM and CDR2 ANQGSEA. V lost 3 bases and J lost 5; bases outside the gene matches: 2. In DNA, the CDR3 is TGCAGCGTTGAGACAGGGGGGCACGAGCAGTACTTC. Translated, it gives CSVETGGHEQYF.

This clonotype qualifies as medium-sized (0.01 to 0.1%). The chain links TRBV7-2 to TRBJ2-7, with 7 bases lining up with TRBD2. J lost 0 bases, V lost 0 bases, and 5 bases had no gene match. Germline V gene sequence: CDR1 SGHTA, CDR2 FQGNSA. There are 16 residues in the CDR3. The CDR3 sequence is CASSLAGGGFSYEQYF. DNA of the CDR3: TGTGCCAGCAGCTTAGCGGGGGGGGGGTTCTCCTACGAGCAGTACTTC.